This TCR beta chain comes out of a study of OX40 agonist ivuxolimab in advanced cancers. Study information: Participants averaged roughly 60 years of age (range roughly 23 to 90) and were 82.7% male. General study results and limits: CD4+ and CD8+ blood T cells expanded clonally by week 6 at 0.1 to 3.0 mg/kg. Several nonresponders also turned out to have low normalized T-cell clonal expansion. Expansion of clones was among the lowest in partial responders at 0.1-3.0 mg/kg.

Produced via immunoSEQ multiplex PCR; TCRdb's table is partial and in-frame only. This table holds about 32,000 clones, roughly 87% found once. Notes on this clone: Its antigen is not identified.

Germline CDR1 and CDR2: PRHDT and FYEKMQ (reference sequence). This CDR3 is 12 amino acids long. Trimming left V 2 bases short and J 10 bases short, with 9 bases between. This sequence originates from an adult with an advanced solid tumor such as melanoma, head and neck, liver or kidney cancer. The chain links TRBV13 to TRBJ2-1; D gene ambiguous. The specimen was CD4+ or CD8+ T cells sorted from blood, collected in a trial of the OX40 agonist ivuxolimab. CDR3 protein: CASSLTSIEQFF. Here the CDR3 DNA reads TGTGCCAGCAGCTTAACAAGTATCGAGCAGTTCTTC.